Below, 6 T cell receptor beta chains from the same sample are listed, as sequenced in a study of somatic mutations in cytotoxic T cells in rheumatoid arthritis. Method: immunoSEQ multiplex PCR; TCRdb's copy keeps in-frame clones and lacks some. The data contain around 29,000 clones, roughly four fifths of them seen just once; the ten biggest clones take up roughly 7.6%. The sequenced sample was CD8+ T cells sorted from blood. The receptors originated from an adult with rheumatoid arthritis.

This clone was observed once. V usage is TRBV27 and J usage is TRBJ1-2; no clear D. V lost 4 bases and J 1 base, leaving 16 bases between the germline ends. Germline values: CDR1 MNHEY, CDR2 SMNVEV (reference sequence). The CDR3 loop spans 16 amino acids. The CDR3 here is CASSSSGVGINYGYTF. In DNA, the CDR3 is TGTGCCAGCAGTTCAAGTGGGGTGGGGATTAACTATGGCTACACCTTC.

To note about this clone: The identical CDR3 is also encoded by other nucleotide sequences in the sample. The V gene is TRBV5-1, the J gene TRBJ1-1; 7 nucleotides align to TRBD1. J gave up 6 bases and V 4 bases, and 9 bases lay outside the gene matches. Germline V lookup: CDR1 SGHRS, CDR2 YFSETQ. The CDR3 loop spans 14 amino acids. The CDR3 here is CASSILTGRPEAFF. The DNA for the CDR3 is TGCGCCAGCAGCATCTTGACAGGGCGTCCTGAAGCTTTCTTT.

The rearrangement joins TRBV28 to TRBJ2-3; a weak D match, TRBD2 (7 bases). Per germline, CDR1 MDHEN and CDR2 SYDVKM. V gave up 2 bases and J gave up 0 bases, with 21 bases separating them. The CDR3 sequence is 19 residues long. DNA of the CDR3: TGTGCCAGCAGTTTACTACTTGGGGAGGGGGGGATAAGCACAGATACGCAGTATTTT. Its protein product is CASSLLLGEGGISTDTQYF. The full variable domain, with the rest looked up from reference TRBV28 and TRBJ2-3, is DVKVTQSSRYLVKRTGEKVFLECVQDMDHENMFWYRQDPGLGLRLIYFSYDVKMKEKGDIPEGYSVSREKKERFSLILESASTNQTSMYLCASSLLLGEGGISTDTQYFGPGTRLTVL.

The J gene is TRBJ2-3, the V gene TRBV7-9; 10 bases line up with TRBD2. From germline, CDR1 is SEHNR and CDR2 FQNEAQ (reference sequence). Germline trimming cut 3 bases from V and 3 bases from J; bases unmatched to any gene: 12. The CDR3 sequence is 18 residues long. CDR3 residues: CASSFSSGRALLTDTQYF. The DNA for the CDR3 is TGTGCCAGCAGCTTCTCGAGCGGGAGGGCCTTATTGACAGATACGCAGTATTTT.

Written as DNA, the CDR3 is TGTGCCAGCCACGCGGGACAGGGTGGCTACAATGAGCAGTTCTTC. Translated: CASHAGQGGYNEQFF. The gene calls are TRBV27 and TRBJ2-1; 9 nucleotides align to TRBD1. The CDR3 loop spans 15 amino acids. Germline CDR1 is MNHEY and CDR2 is SMNVEV (reference sequence). J lost 3 bases, V lost 8 bases, and 8 bases had no gene match.

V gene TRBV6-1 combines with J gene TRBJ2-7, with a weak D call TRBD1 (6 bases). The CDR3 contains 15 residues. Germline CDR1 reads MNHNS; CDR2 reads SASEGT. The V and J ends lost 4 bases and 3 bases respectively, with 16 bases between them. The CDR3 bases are TGTGCCAGCAGTGCCGGCGACAGGTCTCTCTACGAGCAGTACTTC. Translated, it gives CASSAGDRSLYEQYF.